A single sample gave rise to the 13 T cell receptor beta chains below, sequenced in a study of cytomegalovirus exposure and HLA in healthy donors. PCR amplification relied on 60 Vbeta primers (plus 13 Jbeta primers). Some clones are missing from TCRdb's copy, which holds only in-frame ones; the method was immunoSEQ multiplex PCR. Of around 63,000 clones detected, 65% to 85% appear once; the ten largest clones hold 2.5% to 3%. Source material: PBMCs. These receptors were obtained from a woman aged 25 to 39 in good health and CMV-seronegative.

The table lists this clone with a count of one. V and J are TRBV27 and TRBJ1-1; 9 nucleotides align to TRBD1. Unmatched junction bases numbered 6, after V lost 3 bases and J lost 4 bases. CDR1 is MNHEY, CDR2 SMNVEV, per germline (reference sequence). CDR3 size: 15 residues. The CDR3 DNA reads TGTGCCAGCAGTTTGAACAGGGGGCTAGGCACTGAAGCTTTCTTT. This translates into CASSLNRGLGTEAFF.

The V and J genes are TRBV10-1 and TRBJ2-1; 14 nucleotides match TRBD2. Trimming removed 7 bases from V and 4 bases from J; junction bases left unmatched: 6. The CDR3 extends over 16 amino acids. From germline, CDR1 is WNHNN and CDR2 SYGVQD (reference sequence). CDR3 region: CASTGTSGSKYNEQFF. For the CDR3, the DNA is TGCGCCAGCACCGGGACTAGCGGGAGCAAGTACAATGAGCAGTTCTTC.

In DNA, the CDR3 is TGTGCCAGCAGTTACTCCACAGGGCGCTCTGGAAACACCATATATTTT. Amino acid sequence: CASSYSTGRSGNTIYF. The chain carries TRBV6-6 and TRBJ1-3; D possibly corresponds to TRBD1 (6 bases). V was cut by 0 bases and J by 0 bases, with 9 bases left in between. The CDR3 loop spans 16 amino acids. Germline V gene data show CDR1 as MNHNY and CDR2 as SVGAGI (reference sequence).

This chain connects TRBV5-5 to TRBJ1-2, with a tentative D call TRBD1 (5 bases). Germline V gene lookup returns CDR1 SGHKS and CDR2 YYEKEE (reference sequence). Trimming removed 4 bases from V and 0 bases from J, with 7 bases in between. The CDR3 runs to 13 residues. CDR3 DNA sequence: TGTGCCAGCAGCCTGACAGCTAACTATGGCTACACCTTC. Its translation: CASSLTANYGYTF.

The V call is TRBV6-5, the J call TRBJ2-1; 8 positions match TRBD1. This CDR3 is 13 amino acids long. Germline trimming cut 5 bases from V and 8 bases from J; bases unmatched to any gene: 5. Germline CDR1 MNHEY, CDR2 SVGAGI. Here the CDR3 reads CASSRTGFDEQFF. The CDR3 bases are TGTGCCAGCAGTCGGACAGGGTTCGATGAGCAGTTCTTC.

The rearrangement uses TRBV28 and TRBJ1-2; TRBD1 might be the D (6 bases). V was clipped by 8 bases and J by 8 bases, with 18 bases between them. From germline, CDR1 is MDHEN and CDR2 SYDVKM. The CDR3 consists of 13 residues. CDR3 sequence reads: CASHPAGQGGYTF. The CDR3 DNA reads TGTGCCAGCCACCCCGCCGGCCAGGGGGGCTACACCTTC.

V gene TRBV19 combines with J gene TRBJ2-5; 7 bases line up with TRBD1. The length of the CDR3 is 13 residues. Germline CDR1 and CDR2: LNHDA and SQIVND (reference sequence). The trim removed 4 bases at V and 7 bases at J, leaving 6 bases unmatched. CDR3 sequence (DNA): TGTGCCAGTAGTACTACAGGGGCCGGGACCCAGTACTTC. Protein: CASSTTGAGTQYF.

CDR3 coding DNA: TGTGCCAGCAGCTTGAGACAGGGGGCAAACGAGCAGTACTTC. Its translation is CASSLRQGANEQYF. The chain recombines TRBV5-6 with TRBJ2-5, with TRBD1 matching 10 bases. The J call may be faulty, since TRBJ2-7 better matches the DNA end. Germline values: CDR1 SGHDT, CDR2 YYEEEE. This CDR3 spans 14 amino acids.

The chain couples TRBV2 to TRBJ2-3, with 11 positions matching TRBD2. Germline CDR1 is SNHLY and CDR2 is FYNNEI. V shed 3 bases, J shed 2 bases, and the junction held 7 bases outside the gene matches. The CDR3 spans 17 residues. The CDR3 sequence: CASSDAQLAGDTDTQYF. The CDR3, as DNA: TGTGCCAGCAGTGACGCCCAACTAGCGGGGGACACAGATACGCAGTATTTT.

This clone has only a few counts. The chain is built from TRBV7-9 and TRBJ2-4, with D perhaps TRBD1 (5 bases). The germline CDR1 and CDR2 sequences are SEHNR and FQNEAQ (reference sequence). The CDR3 is 15 residues long. The ends were cut back, 4 bases at V and 0 bases at J, with 10 bases in the middle. The DNA of the CDR3 is TGTGCCAGCAGCTCCCAGGGTGTAGCCAAAAACATTCAGTACTTC. It is translated as CASSSQGVAKNIQYF. Together with reference TRBV7-9 and TRBJ2-4, the CDR3 gives the full variable domain: DTGVSQNPRHKITKRGQNVTFRCDPISEHNRLYWYRQTLGQGPEFLTYFQNEAQLEKSRLLSDRFSAERPKGSFSTLEIQRTEQGDSAMYLCASSSQGVAKNIQYFGAGTRLSVL.

CDR3: CSVEETGIGTDTQYF. The CDR3 DNA reads as TGCAGCGTTGAAGAGACAGGGATTGGCACAGATACGCAGTATTTT. The chain recombines TRBV29-1 with TRBJ2-3, with TRBD1 matching over 7 bases. This CDR3 has 15 amino acids. In germline, CDR1 is SQVTM, CDR2 ANQGSEA. With 0 bases clipped from V and 1 base from J, the junction kept 4 bases outside the gene matches.

The V and J genes are TRBV6-5 and TRBJ2-1; no definite D call. Germline V gene lookup returns CDR1 MNHEY and CDR2 SVGAGI. The CDR3 consists of 12 residues. The V and J ends lost 5 bases and 7 bases respectively, with 9 bases between them. The CDR3 DNA sequence: TGTGCCAGCAGTAAGACTGGGAATGAGCAGTTCTTC. Protein: CASSKTGNEQFF.

This clone was seen a few times. The V and J genes are TRBV5-5 and TRBJ1-1; D gene uncertain. Trimming took 0 bases from V and 2 from J, leaving 8 bases between them. The CDR3 is 14 residues long. The germline V gene has CDR1 SGHKS and CDR2 YYEKEE (reference sequence). In DNA, the CDR3 is TGTGCCAGCAGCTTGGGTACAGCAAACACTGAAGCTTTCTTT. Protein sequence: CASSLGTANTEAFF. Full variable domain (remainder filled in from reference TRBV5-5 and TRBJ1-1): DAGVTQSPTHLIKTRGQQVTLRCSPISGHKSVSWYQQVLGQGPQFIFQYYEKEERGRGNFPDRFSARQFPNYSSELNVNALLLGDSALYLCASSLGTANTEAFFGQGTRLTVV.